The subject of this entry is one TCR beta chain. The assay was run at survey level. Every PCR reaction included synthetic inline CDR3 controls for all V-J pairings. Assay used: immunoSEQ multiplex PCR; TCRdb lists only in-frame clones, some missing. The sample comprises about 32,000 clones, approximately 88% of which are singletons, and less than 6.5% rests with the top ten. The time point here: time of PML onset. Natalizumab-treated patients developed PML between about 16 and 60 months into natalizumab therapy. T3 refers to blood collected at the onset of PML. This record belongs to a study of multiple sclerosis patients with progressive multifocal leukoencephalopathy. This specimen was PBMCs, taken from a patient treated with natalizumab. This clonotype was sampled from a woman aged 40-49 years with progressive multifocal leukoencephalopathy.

The CDR3 DNA is TGTGCCAGCATTGGGGGACCAGGACGGAGCCAAGAGACCCAGTACTTC. Amino acids: CASIGGPGRSQETQYF. The V gene is TRBV28, the J gene TRBJ2-5; D may match TRBD1 or TRBD2 (5 bases each). Germline assignment: CDR1 MDHEN and CDR2 SYDVKM. Trimming removed 7 bases at V and 1 base at J, with 19 bases between. The CDR3 contains 16 residues. Filled out from reference TRBV28 and TRBJ2-5, the complete variable domain reads DVKVTQSSRYLVKRTGEKVFLECVQDMDHENMFWYRQDPGLGLRLIYFSYDVKMKEKGDIPEGYSVSREKKERFSLILESASTNQTSMYLCASIGGPGRSQETQYFGPGTRLLVL.